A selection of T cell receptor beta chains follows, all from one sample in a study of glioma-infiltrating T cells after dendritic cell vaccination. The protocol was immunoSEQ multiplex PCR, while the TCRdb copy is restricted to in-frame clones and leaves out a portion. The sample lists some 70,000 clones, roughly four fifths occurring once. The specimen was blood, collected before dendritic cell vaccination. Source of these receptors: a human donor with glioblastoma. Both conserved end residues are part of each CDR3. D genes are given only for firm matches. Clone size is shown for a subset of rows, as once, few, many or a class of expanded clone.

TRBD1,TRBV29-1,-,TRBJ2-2,TGCAGCGTACGGACAGGGAAAAACACCGGGGAGCTGTTTTTT,CSVRTGKNTGELFF
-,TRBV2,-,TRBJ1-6,TGTGCCAGCGCGAGGCCATCACCCCTCCACTTT,CASARPSPLHF
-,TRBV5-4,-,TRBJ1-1,TGTGCCAGCGGCACGTCCGCAGGGGACACTGAAGCTTTCTTT,CASGTSAGDTEAFF
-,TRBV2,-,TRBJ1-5,TGTGCCAGCAGCTCGCAAGAAGGGACATCCTTAAATCAGCCCCAGCATTTT,CASSSQEGTSLNQPQHF
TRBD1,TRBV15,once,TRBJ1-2,TGTGCCACCACTCGTCGGACAGGTCTCGAGTATGGCTACACCTTC,CATTRRTGLEYGYTF
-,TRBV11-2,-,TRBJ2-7,TGTGCCAGCAGCTTAGGGGCCGTCATCTACGAGCAGTACTTC,CASSLGAVIYEQYF
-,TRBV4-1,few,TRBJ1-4,TGCGCCAGCAGCCCCCAAAGTGGAGGAACTGAAAAACTGTTTTTT,CASSPQSGGTEKLFF
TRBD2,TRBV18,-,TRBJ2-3,TGTGCCAGCTCACCTCCGGGACTAGCAGGGGGGGATACGCAGTATTTT,CASSPPGLAGGDTQYF
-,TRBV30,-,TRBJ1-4,TGTGCCTGGAGTGACGGGGTAACTAATGAAAAACTGTTTTTT,CAWSDGVTNEKLFF
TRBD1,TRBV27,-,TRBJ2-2,TGTGCCAGCAGTAAAGGGACAGGGGGCCGCACCGGGGAGCTGTTTTTT,CASSKGTGGRTGELFF
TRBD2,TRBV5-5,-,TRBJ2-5,TGTGCCAGCACCTGGGGGGTGAATTCACTAGCGGGGGTAGAGACCCAGTACTTC,CASTWGVNSLAGVETQYF
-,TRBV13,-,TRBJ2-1,TGTGCCAGCAGTATAGGAGCTAGAAACAATGAGCAGTTCTTC,CASSIGARNNEQFF
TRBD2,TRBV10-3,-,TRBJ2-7,TGTGCCATCAGTGAATACGGGACTAGCGGGGGGGTCCTGACCCCCTACGAGCAGTACTTC,CAISEYGTSGGVLTPYEQYF